A single sample gave rise to the 31 T cell receptor beta chains below, sequenced in a study of shared clonotypes between healthy human individuals. TCRdb's table, derived via immunoSEQ multiplex PCR, lists solely in-frame clones and lacks some. The repertoire holds about 2.1 million clones, 90% to 95% seen once, with more than 1.5% in the top ten. The naive CD8 population came from CD45RO-negative cells selected for CCR7, without terminally differentiated effector memory CD45RA+ cells. Sequencing was carried out using naive CD8+ T cells from PBMCs. The origin of the receptors is a young man in good health. Some clones in this sample may be carry-over from other donors' samples.

The V gene is TRBV28, the J gene TRBJ2-1, with 7 bases fitting TRBD2. With 3 bases clipped from V and 14 bases from J, the junction kept 16 bases outside the gene matches. Germline V gene data show CDR1 as MDHEN and CDR2 as SYDVKM. CDR3 size: 15 residues. The CDR3 bases are TGTGCCAGCAGTTTGGGGCTAGCGGCACCTAATCACAAGTTCTTC. It specifies CASSLGLAAPNHKFF.

J is TRBJ1-1 and V is TRBV6-1; D gene unclear. V was clipped by 7 bases and J by 0 bases, with 12 bases between them. Germline CDR1 MNHNS, CDR2 SASEGT. The CDR3 length is 14 residues. The CDR3 sequence is CASNEISMNTEAFF. The CDR3 DNA follows: TGTGCCAGCAACGAGATATCCATGAACACTGAAGCTTTCTTT.

The CDR3, as DNA: TGTGCCAGCAGTGAGTGGGACAAAATGAACACTGAAGCTTTCTTT. Encoded protein: CASSEWDKMNTEAFF. This chain links TRBV2 with TRBJ1-1; tentatively, D is TRBD1 (6 bases). With 3 bases removed from V and 0 bases from J, the gap between germline ends came to 11 bases. CDR3 length: 15 amino acids. Germline CDR1 is SNHLY and CDR2 is FYNNEI.

Regarding this clone: The sample contains more than one DNA sequence encoding this CDR3. The chain has TRBV10-1 and TRBJ2-2; unclear D gene. The CDR3 has 11 residues. The V gene's germline CDR1 is WNHNN and CDR2 SYGVQD (reference sequence). Trimming shortened V by 2 bases and J by 8 bases, and 3 bases separated the two germline ends. CDR3 in DNA: TGCGCCAGCAGTGAGGGGGGGGAGCTGTTTTTT. It encodes CASSEGGELFF.

The chain is built from TRBV9 and TRBJ2-2; D not resolved. V was trimmed by 0 bases and J by 8 bases, leaving 14 bases between them. This CDR3 has 15 residues. Germline V gives CDR1 SGDLS, CDR2 YYNGEE. The CDR3 reads CASSVVGTRDGELFF. The DNA for the CDR3 is TGTGCCAGCAGCGTAGTAGGTACAAGGGATGGGGAGCTGTTTTTT.

The chain carries TRBV27 and TRBJ2-1; no reliable D call. CDR3 length: 11 residues. Germline V gene lookup returns CDR1 MNHEY and CDR2 SMNVEV (reference sequence). V was shortened by 6 bases and J by 5 bases, with 5 bases between the two germline ends. In nucleotides, the CDR3 is TGTGCCAGCAGAGGCGACAATGAGCAGTTCTTC. As protein: CASRGDNEQFF.

The V and J genes are TRBV28 and TRBJ2-7, with 7 bases fitting TRBD2. The CDR3 contains 14 residues. J was trimmed by 6 bases and V by 5 bases; bases with no gene match: 10. The germline gives CDR1 MDHEN, CDR2 SYDVKM. CDR3 residues: CASSPRGLVVEQYF. DNA for the CDR3: TGTGCCAGCAGTCCTAGAGGACTAGTTGTCGAGCAGTACTTC. Complete variable domain (other parts from reference TRBV28 and TRBJ2-7): DVKVTQSSRYLVKRTGEKVFLECVQDMDHENMFWYRQDPGLGLRLIYFSYDVKMKEKGDIPEGYSVSREKKERFSLILESASTNQTSMYLCASSPRGLVVEQYFGPGTRLTVT.

V gene TRBV19 combines with J gene TRBJ1-5; D gene ambiguous. The length of the CDR3 is 10 residues. Germline CDR1 and CDR2: LNHDA and SQIVND (reference sequence). Trimming cost V 7 bases and J 7 bases, with 5 bases left between them. CDR3 in amino acids: CASNRQPQHF. In DNA form, the CDR3 reads TGTGCCAGTAATCGGCAGCCCCAGCATTTT.

The J gene is TRBJ2-2, the V gene TRBV19, with a weak D call TRBD1 (6 bases). V was clipped by 5 bases and J by 6 bases, with 19 bases between them. The CDR3 loop spans 16 amino acids. CDR1 is LNHDA and CDR2 is SQIVND in the germline V gene (reference sequence). The CDR3 bases are TGTGCCAGTAGTTGGGGGCAGGGTCGAAACGCCGGGGAGCTGTTTTTT. Encoded protein: CASSWGQGRNAGELFF.

The chain links TRBV10-3 to TRBJ2-1; 8 positions agree with TRBD1. From germline, CDR1 is ENHRY and CDR2 SYGVKD. The CDR3 length is 17 residues. The ends lost 4 bases at V and 9 bases at J; junction bases unmatched: 17. The CDR3 spells CAISAKIRGQDGSEQFF. The CDR3 DNA is TGTGCCATCAGTGCCAAGATCAGGGGGCAGGACGGGAGTGAGCAGTTCTTC.

The rearrangement links TRBV11-2 to TRBJ2-5; D uncertain. There are 13 residues in the CDR3. Germline values: CDR1 SGHAT, CDR2 FQNNGV. The germline V and J ends were trimmed by 1 base and 1 base, with 4 bases remaining between them. The DNA for the CDR3 is TGTGCCAGCAGCTTAGGAACCCAAGAGACCCAGTACTTC. Its protein product is CASSLGTQETQYF.

V and J are TRBV10-3 and TRBJ2-1, with TRBD2 matching 8 bases. J gave up 7 bases and V 0 bases, and 8 bases lay outside the gene matches. Germline V gene data show CDR1 as ENHRY and CDR2 as SYGVKD. This CDR3 contains 16 residues. The CDR3 sequence is CAISESTLAGRNEQFF. The CDR3 bases are TGTGCCATCAGTGAGTCGACCCTAGCGGGTAGGAATGAGCAGTTCTTC.

The chain carries TRBV19 and TRBJ1-1; 8 bases fit TRBD1. J gave up 4 bases and V 6 bases, and 10 bases lay outside the gene matches. Germline V gene data show CDR1 as LNHDA and CDR2 as SQIVND (reference sequence). The CDR3 extends over 15 amino acids. Here the CDR3 reads CASSAPHRGFTEAFF. The CDR3 DNA reads TGTGCCAGTAGCGCCCCTCACAGGGGGTTCACTGAAGCTTTCTTT.

The chain employs TRBV5-4 and TRBJ2-7; D possibly corresponds to TRBD2 (5 bases). The ends were cut back, 6 bases at V and 2 bases at J, with 18 bases in the middle. In germline, CDR1 is SGHNT, CDR2 YYREEE (reference sequence). This CDR3 spans 15 amino acids. CDR3: CASTIRESGPYEQYF. CDR3 in DNA: TGTGCCAGCACCATAAGGGAGTCTGGGCCCTACGAGCAGTACTTC.

The rearrangement uses TRBV27 and TRBJ1-2; tentatively, D is TRBD1 (5 bases). Germline-derived CDR1 and CDR2 are MNHEY and SMNVEV (reference sequence). The CDR3 consists of 13 residues. V lost 3 bases and J 8 bases, leaving 13 bases between the germline ends. CDR3 coding DNA: TGTGCCAGCAGTTTTTCCGACAGTGGAGGCTACACCTTC. It yields the protein CASSFSDSGGYTF.

The chain recombines TRBV4-3 with TRBJ2-7, with a tentative D call TRBD2 (5 bases). The CDR3 contains 14 residues. Trimming removed 0 bases from V and 6 bases from J, with 12 bases in between. CDR1 and CDR2 (germline): LGHNA, YSLEER. In DNA form, the CDR3 reads TGCGCCAGCAGCCAAGACGGGGATTATCGCGAGCAGTACTTC. Residues: CASSQDGDYREQYF.

V gene TRBV28 combines with J gene TRBJ2-5; 9 nucleotides match TRBD1. The V gene's germline CDR1 is MDHEN and CDR2 SYDVKM. This CDR3 has 15 amino acids. V shed 7 bases, J shed 5 bases, and the junction held 11 bases outside the gene matches. The CDR3 DNA sequence: TGTGCCAGCACCGGAACAGGGGGCTGGGGGGAGACCCAGTACTTC. It is translated as CASTGTGGWGETQYF.

This clone occurred once. The V gene is TRBV5-6, the J gene TRBJ2-2; D is undetermined. CDR3 length: 12 residues. Germline V CDR1 and CDR2: SGHDT, YYEEEE. CDR3 amino acids: CVRTEVTGELFF. The CDR3 DNA reads TGTGTGCGGACGGAAGTCACCGGGGAGCTGTTTTTT.

The V gene is TRBV27, the J gene TRBJ1-1; D is unclear. The V gene's germline CDR1 is MNHEY and CDR2 SMNVEV (reference sequence). The CDR3 is made up of 13 amino acids. V lost 8 bases, J lost 7 bases, and 17 bases lay in between. This chain's CDR3 is CASGRVFLGEAFF. The CDR3 bases are TGTGCCAGCGGCCGGGTTTTTCTGGGTGAAGCTTTCTTT.

Regarding this clone: Other DNA sequences within the sample encode an identical CDR3. CDR3 amino acids: CASSRTGDSNQPQHF. DNA for the CDR3: TGTGCCAGCTCCAGGACAGGGGATAGCAATCAGCCCCAGCATTTT. V is TRBV9 and J is TRBJ1-5, with 9 bases that match TRBD1. The CDR3 length is 15 residues. Germline assignment: CDR1 SGDLS and CDR2 YYNGEE. V was pared by 7 bases and J by 0 bases, with 5 bases of the junction left unmatched.

This rearrangement joins TRBV12-5 to TRBJ2-7; 13 positions agree with TRBD2. With V trimmed by 2 bases and J by 6 bases, 7 bases remained unmatched. Germline assignment: CDR1 LGHNT and CDR2 FRNRAP. The CDR3 consists of 16 residues. CDR3 coding DNA: TGTGCTAGTGGTTTGTCTTGGACTAGCGGGAGATGCGAGCAGTACTTC. Amino acids: CASGLSWTSGRCEQYF.

The rearrangement uses TRBV13 and TRBJ2-7; tentative D call: TRBD1 (5 bases). Trimming stripped 4 bases from V and 2 bases from J, with 12 bases between. The CDR3 sequence is 14 residues long. Germline loops: CDR1 PRHDT, CDR2 FYEKMQ (reference sequence). CDR3 loop: CASSSQDSAYEQYF. The CDR3 region has the DNA TGTGCCAGCAGCTCCCAAGACAGCGCCTACGAGCAGTACTTC.

The chain joins TRBV11-2 to TRBJ2-3; TRBD2 might be the D (5 bases). Trimming took 1 base from V and 0 from J, leaving 11 bases between them. The length of the CDR3 is 16 residues. Germline V gene data show CDR1 as SGHAT and CDR2 as FQNNGV. The CDR3 protein is CASSLVFGESTDTQYF. CDR3 coding DNA: TGTGCCAGCAGCTTAGTCTTCGGGGAAAGCACAGATACGCAGTATTTT.

The chain combines TRBV7-9 with TRBJ1-3; D perhaps matches TRBD1 (5 bases). Germline V gene lookup returns CDR1 SEHNR and CDR2 FQNEAQ (reference sequence). CDR3 length: 17 residues. The germline V and J ends were trimmed by 4 bases and 0 bases, with 16 bases remaining between them. The CDR3 sequence: CASSSPVGGGSGNTIYF. The CDR3, as DNA: TGTGCCAGCAGCTCGCCCGTGGGGGGGGGCTCTGGAAACACCATATATTTT.

V and J are TRBV11-2 and TRBJ2-2; D perhaps matches TRBD1 (7 bases). Germline values: CDR1 SGHAT, CDR2 FQNNGV. The V gene lost 2 bases and the J gene lost 4 bases, with 14 bases spanning the gap. The CDR3 runs to 16 residues. The CDR3 DNA sequence: TGTGCCAGCAGCTTAACATCAGGGGGGACCACCGGGGAGCTGTTTTTT. Its translation is CASSLTSGGTTGELFF.

The gene calls are TRBV29-1 and TRBJ2-3; D is unclear. Germline V lookup: CDR1 SQVTM, CDR2 ANQGSEA. The CDR3 runs to 13 residues. V lost 3 bases and J lost 0, with 7 bases in between. CDR3 in DNA: TGCAGCGTTGATTTAGCCAGCACAGATACGCAGTATTTT. Protein: CSVDLASTDTQYF.

The genes are TRBV27 and TRBJ1-1; 7 positions agree with TRBD1. CDR1 MNHEY and CDR2 SMNVEV come from the germline V gene (reference sequence). V lost 5 bases, J lost 1 base, and 7 bases stayed unmatched. This CDR3 is 15 amino acids long. The CDR3 DNA follows: TGTGCCAGCAGTCCGACAGGGTGGCAGAACACTGAAGCTTTCTTT. Amino acids: CASSPTGWQNTEAFF.

The V call is TRBV19, the J call TRBJ2-1; D gene uncertain. The germline gives CDR1 LNHDA, CDR2 SQIVND (reference sequence). The germline V and J ends were trimmed by 6 bases and 5 bases, with 11 bases remaining between them. CDR3 size: 13 residues. The CDR3, as DNA: TGTGCCAGTAGCCCCGCCCCTAACAATGAGCAGTTCTTC. Protein product: CASSPAPNNEQFF.

This sequence joins TRBV7-9 and TRBJ2-3, with TRBD1 matching over 8 bases. The CDR3 spans 17 residues. Losses at the gene ends were 4 bases for V and 1 base for J; bases not matched to a gene: 10. Germline V gene sequence: CDR1 SEHNR, CDR2 FQNEAQ (reference sequence). CDR3: CASSYPLGGQGTDTQYF. The DNA for the CDR3 is TGTGCCAGCAGCTACCCTTTGGGGGGACAGGGCACAGATACGCAGTATTTT.

Notes on this clone: Other DNA sequences within the sample encode an identical CDR3. This chain connects TRBV2 to TRBJ2-1, with D maybe TRBD2 (6 bases). The CDR3 loop spans 10 amino acids. V lost 8 bases and J lost 7, with 6 bases in between. CDR1 is SNHLY and CDR2 is FYNNEI in the germline V gene. In DNA form, the CDR3 reads TGTGCCAGCGGGGGGAATGAGCAGTTCTTC. Protein: CASGGNEQFF. Full variable domain (rest looked up from reference TRBV2 and TRBJ2-1): EPEVTQTPSHQVTQMGQEVILRCVPISNHLYFYWYRQILGQKVEFLVSFYNNEISEKSEIFDDQFSVERPDGSNFTLKIRSTKLEDSAMYFCASGGNEQFFGPGTRLTVL.

V usage is TRBV7-9 and J usage is TRBJ1-2, with no clear D. V was trimmed by 2 bases and J by 8 bases, leaving 12 bases between them. Germline V gene sequence: CDR1 SEHNR, CDR2 FQNEAQ (reference sequence). The CDR3 runs to 13 residues. For the CDR3, the DNA is TGTGCCAGCAGCTTATATCAGGCGAAGGGCTACACCTTC. It specifies CASSLYQAKGYTF.